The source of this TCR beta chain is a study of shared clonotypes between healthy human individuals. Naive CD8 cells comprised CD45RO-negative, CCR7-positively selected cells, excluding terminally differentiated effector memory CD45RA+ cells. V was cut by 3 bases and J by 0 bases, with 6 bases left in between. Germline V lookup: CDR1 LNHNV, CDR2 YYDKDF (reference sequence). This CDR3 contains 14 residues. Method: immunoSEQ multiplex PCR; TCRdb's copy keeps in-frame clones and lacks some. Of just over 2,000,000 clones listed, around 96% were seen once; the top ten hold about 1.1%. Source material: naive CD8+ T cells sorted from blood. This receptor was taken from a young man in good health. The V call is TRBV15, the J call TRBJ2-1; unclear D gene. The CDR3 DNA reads TGTGCCACCAGCAGCGGGCCCTCCTACAATGAGCAGTTCTTC. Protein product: CATSSGPSYNEQFF.